The 17 T cell receptor beta chains listed next were all sequenced from one sample in a study of blood T cell repertoires in COVID-19. Profiling relied on immunoSEQ multiplex PCR, and the TCRdb table lists in-frame clones only, not all of them. The sample lists more than 250,000 clones, around 87% occurring once. Sample: PBMCs or T cells enriched from blood (not recorded which). These receptors were taken from a woman aged 25 to 39 who had recovered from COVID-19.

The chain employs TRBV15 and TRBJ1-5, with 9 bases identical to TRBD1. The CDR3 length is 18 residues. Losses at the gene ends were 5 bases for V and 1 base for J; bases not matched to a gene: 12. Germline CDR1 and CDR2: LNHNV and YYDKDF (reference sequence). The CDR3 loop reads CATSGDPGQGWSNQPQHF. The CDR3 DNA sequence: TGTGCCACCAGCGGTGATCCGGGACAGGGCTGGAGCAATCAGCCCCAGCATTTT.

The V gene is TRBV30, the J gene TRBJ2-1, with 11 bases aligning to TRBD2. Germline CDR1 is GTSNPN and CDR2 is SVGIG (reference sequence). This CDR3 contains 17 residues. V trimming: 0 bases; J trimming: 4 bases; junction bases outside the gene matches: 8. This chain's CDR3 is CAWSVRTGTSGYNEQFF. The CDR3, as DNA: TGTGCCTGGAGTGTACGCACCGGGACTAGCGGTTACAATGAGCAGTTCTTC.

The rearrangement joins TRBV5-1 to TRBJ2-5; 9 bases are shared with TRBD2. The CDR3 has 14 residues. CDR1 SGHRS and CDR2 YFSETQ come from the germline V gene. Unmatched junction bases numbered 6, after V lost 4 bases and J lost 5 bases. CDR3 loop: CASSAASGAETQYF. DNA for the CDR3: TGCGCCAGCAGCGCTGCTAGCGGGGCTGAGACCCAGTACTTC.

CDR3 loop: CASSPNDGRGPSGNTIYF. The CDR3 DNA sequence: TGCGCCAGCAGCCCGAACGACGGGAGGGGTCCCTCTGGAAACACCATATATTTT. V and J are TRBV4-3 and TRBJ1-3; D is possibly TRBD1 (5 bases). Germline CDR1 LGHNA, CDR2 YSLEER. This CDR3 is 18 amino acids long. With 4 bases removed from V and 0 bases from J, the gap between germline ends came to 19 bases.

This sequence joins TRBV9 and TRBJ2-5; TRBD2 aligns across 15 bases. The germline V gene encodes CDR1 SGDLS and CDR2 YYNGEE. V lost 3 bases, J lost 0 bases, and 6 bases stayed unmatched. The CDR3 totals 18 residues. CDR3 nucleotide sequence: TGTGCCAGCAGCGCCGGGACTAGCGGGGGGCTAAACCAAGAGACCCAGTACTTC. Its translation is CASSAGTSGGLNQETQYF.

The chain couples TRBV6-6 to TRBJ2-7, with TRBD1 identical over 7 bases. V shed 0 bases, J shed 3 bases, and the junction held 5 bases outside the gene matches. Germline V gives CDR1 MNHNY, CDR2 SVGAGI (reference sequence). The CDR3 runs 15 residues. CDR3 DNA: TGTGCCAGCAGTTACTCGTCTCCAGGGGGCTACGAGCAGTACTTC. It codes for CASSYSSPGGYEQYF.

V and J are TRBV6-2 or TRBV6-3 and TRBJ2-1; D is tentatively TRBD1 or TRBD2 (6 bases each). Germline assignment: CDR1 MNHEY and CDR2 SVGEGT. The CDR3 runs to 13 residues. V lost 6 bases and J 9 bases, leaving 15 bases between the germline ends. CDR3 residues: CASSPGAPAEQFF. CDR3 nucleotides: TGTGCCAGCAGCCCGGGGGCTCCCGCTGAGCAGTTCTTC.

The sample holds one count of this clone. This chain links TRBV5-5 with TRBJ2-7; the D gene is possibly TRBD1 (5 bases). The V end lost 6 bases, the J end lost 9 bases, and 19 bases lay between the germline ends. There are 13 residues in the CDR3. Per germline, CDR1 SGHKS and CDR2 YYEKEE (reference sequence). The CDR3 protein is CASTDRVLRGQYF. The CDR3 bases are TGTGCCAGCACCGACAGAGTTCTACGAGGGCAGTACTTC.

J is TRBJ2-3 and V is TRBV11-2; 12 bases are a match to TRBD2. Germline values: CDR1 SGHAT, CDR2 FQNNGV. The CDR3 contains 15 residues. Trimming cost V 9 bases and J 0 bases; bases outside gene matches: 4. The CDR3 loop is CASSGLAGSTDTQYF. The CDR3, as DNA: TGTGCCAGTTCCGGACTAGCGGGGAGCACAGATACGCAGTATTTT. Based on the CDR3 plus reference TRBV11-2 and TRBJ2-3, the full variable domain is EAGVAQSPRYKIIEKRQSVAFWCNPISGHATLYWYQQILGQGPKLLIQFQNNGVVDDSQLPKDRFSAERLKGVDSTLKIQPAKLEDSAVYLCASSGLAGSTDTQYFGPGTRLTVL.

The chain uses TRBV4-1 and TRBJ2-1; TRBD2 matches 9 bases. Germline values: CDR1 MGHRA, CDR2 YSYEKL. CDR3 length: 20 residues. V lost 3 bases and J lost 1; bases outside the gene matches: 16. CDR3 in DNA: TGCGCCAGCAGCCATCTCTGGGCTAGCGGGGCGTCCCGTTCCTACAATGAGCAGTTCTTC. Its translation: CASSHLWASGASRSYNEQFF.

The V gene is TRBV4-2, the J gene TRBJ2-3, with TRBD2 matching 9 bases. This CDR3 has 21 amino acids. V was clipped by 0 bases and J by 0 bases; unmatched bases: 16. CDR1 is LGHNA and CDR2 is YNFKEQ in the germline V gene. The CDR3 DNA sequence: TGTGCCAGCAGCCAAGATTTCTGGGTGGCTAGCGGGGACCAGAGCACAGATACGCAGTATTTT. Its protein product is CASSQDFWVASGDQSTDTQYF.

The chain combines TRBV7-2 with TRBJ2-7, with D possibly matching TRBD1 (5 bases). V gave up 5 bases and J gave up 5 bases, with 16 bases separating them. The CDR3 sequence is 14 residues long. Per the germline V gene, CDR1 is SGHTA and CDR2 is FQGNSA. CDR3 DNA sequence: TGTGCCAGCAGCCCAGGGCACCTGGGGAACGAGCAGTACTTC. It encodes CASSPGHLGNEQYF.

The chain has TRBV24-1 and TRBJ2-3; weak D call: TRBD2 (5 bases). CDR3 size: 15 residues. Germline CDR1 KGHDR, CDR2 SFDVKD. V was shortened by 2 bases and J by 2 bases, with 10 bases between the two germline ends. Here the CDR3 reads CATSDYRESTDTQYF. The CDR3 coding sequence is TGTGCCACCAGTGATTATCGGGAATCCACAGATACGCAGTATTTT.

The V call is TRBV5-1, the J call TRBJ1-1; D may be TRBD1 (5 bases). The CDR3 sequence is 14 residues long. Germline loops: CDR1 SGHRS, CDR2 YFSETQ. Between the trimmed V and J ends, which lost 5 bases and 0 bases, there was a span of 11 bases. CDR3 sequence: CASSSRQLNTEAFF. CDR3 sequence (DNA): TGCGCCAGCAGTTCTCGACAGCTGAACACTGAAGCTTTCTTT.

The V call is TRBV30, the J call TRBJ2-1, with TRBD1 matching over 8 bases. The CDR3 runs 15 residues. Germline V gene lookup returns CDR1 GTSNPN and CDR2 SVGIG (reference sequence). Losses at the gene ends were 0 bases for V and 5 bases for J; bases not matched to a gene: 6. In nucleotides, the CDR3 is TGTGCCTGGAGTGTGGGACAGGCGATCAACAATGAGCAGTTCTTC. Translation gives CAWSVGQAINNEQFF.

This chain uses TRBV5-1 with TRBJ1-4, with D possibly TRBD1 on 5 matching bases. This CDR3 region has 15 residues. CDR1 is SGHRS and CDR2 is YFSETQ in the germline V gene. Trimming removed 2 bases at V and 8 bases at J, with 16 bases between. CDR3 amino acids: CASSFQGGGEEKLFF. Written as DNA, the CDR3 is TGCGCCAGCAGCTTCCAGGGCGGGGGTGAAGAAAAACTGTTTTTT. Complete variable domain (other parts from reference TRBV5-1 and TRBJ1-4): KAGVTQTPRYLIKTRGQQVTLSCSPISGHRSVSWYQQTPGQGLQFLFEYFSETQRNKGNFPGRFSGRQFSNSRSEMNVSTLELGDSALYLCASSFQGGGEEKLFFGSGTQLSVL.

V and J are TRBV5-6 and TRBJ1-2; D is perhaps TRBD1 (6 bases). From germline, CDR1 is SGHDT and CDR2 YYEEEE. The ends were cut back, 5 bases at V and 8 bases at J, with 16 bases in the middle. This CDR3 is built from 13 residues. The CDR3: CASSPDSFEGYTF. As DNA, the CDR3 is TGTGCCAGCAGTCCGGACAGCTTTGAGGGCTACACCTTC.